This record covers a single T cell receptor beta chain. Its antigen is still unknown. The germline gives CDR1 SGHVS, CDR2 FQNEAQ. The CDR3 covers 16 residues. V was clipped by 7 bases and J by 0 bases, with 15 bases between them. The data originate from a study of naive and memory T cell subsets. Study-level findings and limits: The RNA method is potentially sensitive to activation and differentiation changes.

Ligated cDNA underwent four rounds of PCR with nested alpha and beta constant region primers and SP2. TCRdb reprocessed the 5' RACE reads with MiXCR, giving one entry per CDR3 protein. The sample has around 56,000 distinct CDR3 sequences, about 7.1% seen once. The library had UMIs added by 3' ligation of an oligonucleotide to TCR cDNA. Adult healthy volunteers gave 2.5 ml peripheral blood for whole-blood RNA. The V and J genes are TRBV7-8 and TRBJ2-2, with D uncertain. This TCR came from a female donor in good health. The CDR3 region is CASIAVGRSNTGELFF. The CDR3 DNA sequence: TGTGCCAGCATCGCGGTAGGCAGGTCGAACACCGGGGAGCTGTTTTTT.